This T cell receptor (beta chain) was observed in a study of CD8 T cells in ankylosing spondylitis. Study-level findings and limits: Characteristic of ankylosing spondylitis blood, it appeared, was a TCR beta motif comprising roughly 8 highly homologous variants. Earlier studies detected some motif variants in reactive arthritis synovial fluid and blood.

Germline V gene sequence: CDR1 MNHEY, CDR2 SMNVEV (reference sequence). The ends were cut back, 4 bases at V and 4 bases at J, with 11 bases in the middle. The CDR3 is made up of 13 amino acids. TCRdb ran MiXCR on the 5' RACE reads and lists one entry per CDR3 protein. The table includes 200,000 to 250,000 distinct CDR3 sequences, roughly 18% detected once. This clonotype was counted only a few times. Its antigen is currently unknown. The specimen sequenced was blood, either unsorted or a sorted T cell fraction (not recorded which). This TCR was sampled from a male donor with ankylosing spondylitis. V gene TRBV27 combines with J gene TRBJ2-7; the D is unclear. The CDR3 sequence is CASSSGASYEQYF. The CDR3 nucleotides are TGTGCCAGCAGTTCAGGAGCCTCGTACGAGCAGTACTTC.